This T cell receptor beta chain is from a study of blood T cells in healthy people across ages. The junction had 5 bases not matched to a gene; V was cut back by 0 bases and J by 0 bases. Germline CDR1 MGHRA, CDR2 YSYEKL. CDR3 length: 16 amino acids. The second PCR ran roughly 6 to 11 cycles with a sample-barcoded 5' primer and J-beta primers. In TCRdb, the 5' RACE reads were re-called with MiXCR into one record per CDR3 protein. The sample yields over 700,000 distinct CDR3 sequences, 25% seen once. These data also featured in a second study, about T cells of mothers and their children.

The sequence derives from a boy between 10 and 17 years old in good health. The chain recombines TRBV4-1 with TRBJ2-7, with 7 bases identical to TRBD1. Sequenced input: blood. This CDR3 reads CASSQEPGQVSYEQYF. CDR3 DNA: TGCGCCAGCAGCCAAGAACCCGGACAGGTCTCCTACGAGCAGTACTTC.